One and the same sample provided the 18 T cell receptor beta chains below, sequenced in a study of T cell responses to AZD1222 COVID-19 vaccine (dated by TCRdb to 2020 to 2022). The label giving this sample's time point can be read as: baseline before first vaccination. Libraries came from the immunoSEQ multiplex PCR assay. TCRdb obtained this table from immuneACCESS and retained in-frame rearrangements with V and J assigned. These tables miss some clones; where compared with another copy, unresolved V genes account for less than half of the shortfall, and the remainder is unexplained. Across this sample there are some 100,000 clones, with approximately 87% seen only once. The biggest ten clones account for around 15% of the sample. This material consisted of peripheral blood, taken on day 0 of AZD1222 vaccination. The receptors stem from an adult in good health.

J is TRBJ2-7 and V is TRBV11-3; 9 bases are a match to TRBD1. The V gene end was trimmed by 3 bases and the J gene end by 5 bases; junction bases not matched to a gene: 8. This CDR3 region has 15 residues. Germline assignment: CDR1 SGHNT and CDR2 YENEEA. The CDR3 nucleotides are TGTGCCAGCAGCTTCGGACAGGGGAGAGCACACGAGCAGTACTTC. Residues: CASSFGQGRAHEQYF.

The chain has TRBV27 and TRBJ1-1; D unresolved. V lost 6 bases and J 7 bases, leaving 9 bases between the germline ends. The CDR3 loop spans 11 amino acids. Germline V gene data show CDR1 as MNHEY and CDR2 as SMNVEV (reference sequence). CDR3 region: CASRGRIEAFF. CDR3 sequence (DNA): TGTGCCAGCAGAGGCAGGATTGAAGCTTTCTTT.

This chain joins TRBV9 and TRBJ2-5; D gene uncertain. Trimming removed 2 bases at V and 7 bases at J, with 15 bases between. CDR3 length: 14 amino acids. Germline V lookup: CDR1 SGDLS, CDR2 YYNGEE. The CDR3 bases are TGTGCCAGCAGCGTGAACCAAAAGATCGGGACCCAGTACTTC. Translation: CASSVNQKIGTQYF.

This clone showed up just once. The rearrangement links TRBV5-3 to TRBJ2-7; possibly TRBD2 for D (7 bases). Being an ORF, TRBV5-3 has a function that is uncertain. Trimming shortened V by 4 bases and J by 4 bases, and 27 bases separated the two germline ends. The CDR3 has 18 amino acids. This chain's CDR3 is CARSRTSWGGPAPYEQYF. The CDR3, as DNA: TGTGCCAGAAGCCGAACCTCTTGGGGGGGGCCAGCTCCTTACGAGCAGTACTTC.

The chain joins TRBV2 to TRBJ2-5, with a possible D match to TRBD2 (5 bases). From germline, CDR1 is SNHLY and CDR2 FYNNEI. The CDR3 spans 14 residues. V lost 2 bases to trimming and J lost 5 bases, with 12 bases between them. CDR3 nucleotides: TGTGCCAGCAGTGAATTTAGGGAGAGGGAGACCCAGTACTTC. It encodes CASSEFRERETQYF.

This sequence joins TRBV10-3 and TRBJ1-3, with 7 bases that match TRBD1. Germline V gene data show CDR1 as ENHRY and CDR2 as SYGVKD. Trimming at V came to 8 bases and at J to 4 bases, leaving 2 bases not matched to a gene. The CDR3 runs 12 residues. The CDR3 region has the DNA TGTGCCATCCAGGGGGGAGGAAACACCATATATTTT. It specifies CAIQGGGNTIYF.

The rearrangement links TRBV19 to TRBJ1-3; D uncertain. The CDR3 is 15 amino acids. Per germline, CDR1 LNHDA and CDR2 SQIVND (reference sequence). V was clipped by 2 bases and J by 3 bases, with 11 bases between them. This CDR3 is CASSIRVGIGNTIYF. The CDR3 region has the DNA TGTGCCAGTAGTATAAGGGTGGGGATTGGAAACACCATATATTTT.

V is TRBV3-1 (or the pseudogene TRBV3-2) and J is TRBJ1-6; 7 nucleotides agree with TRBD1. J gave up 0 bases and V 4 bases, and 6 bases lay outside the gene matches. Looked up from germline, CDR1 is LGHDT and CDR2 is YNNKEL (reference sequence). The length of the CDR3 is 17 residues. CDR3 residues: CASSPEQGSSYNSPLHF. The CDR3 bases are TGTGCCAGCAGCCCAGAACAGGGGAGCTCCTATAATTCACCCCTCCACTTT.

There are a few counts of this clone. This chain uses TRBV7-2 with TRBJ2-2; TRBD2 matches 7 bases. The germline CDR1 and CDR2 sequences are SGHTA and FQGNSA. There are 18 residues in the CDR3. The V gene end was trimmed by 6 bases and the J gene end by 0 bases; junction bases not matched to a gene: 13. The CDR3 coding sequence is TGTGCCAGCAGTCAGAGAGGGGCGGGACTAACGAACACCGGGGAGCTGTTTTTT. Translated, it gives CASSQRGAGLTNTGELFF.

Points on this clone: At one end, the junction sequence differs from germline, possibly due to a read error. This chain links TRBV18 with TRBJ1-2; weak D call: TRBD1 (5 bases). This CDR3 spans 13 amino acids. Germline values: CDR1 KGHSH, CDR2 LQKENI. As DNA, the CDR3 is TGTGCCAGCTCCCCCGTCGGGGGAGACCCGCTCTTCTTC. As protein: CASSPVGGDPLFF.

The rearrangement links TRBV28 to TRBJ2-5; TRBD2 is a possible D gene (6 bases). The CDR3 contains 16 residues. Per germline, CDR1 MDHEN and CDR2 SYDVKM. V was shortened by 4 bases and J by 3 bases, with 18 bases between the two germline ends. CDR3 DNA: TGTGCCAGCAGTTACGGGATTAGCGGCGGAGAAGAGACCCAGTACTTC. Protein product: CASSYGISGGEETQYF.

This chain connects TRBV19 to TRBJ2-2; D uncertain. The CDR3 has 12 amino acids. The germline gives CDR1 LNHDA, CDR2 SQIVND (reference sequence). Trimming stripped 3 bases from V and 5 bases from J, with 4 bases between. In DNA, the CDR3 is TGTGCCAGTAGTATCGGGACCGGGGAGCTGTTTTTT. Amino acid sequence: CASSIGTGELFF.

This chain connects TRBV29-1 to TRBJ2-7; 9 bases line up with TRBD2. Germline CDR1 is SQVTM and CDR2 is ANQGSEA. CDR3 length: 13 residues. Unmatched junction bases numbered 6, after V lost 4 bases and J lost 5 bases. CDR3 bases: TGCAGCGTTGCCAGACTAGCGGAGAACGAGCAGTACTTC. Translating gives CSVARLAENEQYF.

The chain combines TRBV3-1 (or the pseudogene TRBV3-2) with TRBJ1-1, with D possibly matching TRBD1 (6 bases). Germline V gene sequence: CDR1 LGHDT, CDR2 YNNKEL (reference sequence). The CDR3 length is 14 residues. The ends were cut back, 6 bases at V and 3 bases at J, with 14 bases in the middle. The CDR3 spells CASRVTGSYTEAFF. The CDR3, as DNA: TGTGCCAGCAGGGTAACAGGGTCATACACTGAAGCTTTCTTT.

The CDR3 is CASSQGQGNTEAFF. Here the CDR3 DNA reads TGTGCCAGCAGCCAAGGACAGGGGAACACTGAAGCTTTCTTT. J is TRBJ1-1 and V is TRBV4-2; TRBD1 matches 7 bases. In germline, CDR1 is LGHNA, CDR2 YNFKEQ. The CDR3 runs 14 residues. V shed 1 base, J shed 1 base, and the junction held 0 bases outside the gene matches.

V is TRBV24-1 and J is TRBJ2-1, with 7 bases lining up with TRBD2. The length of the CDR3 is 16 residues. The V and J ends lost 5 bases and 6 bases, in that order; junction bases with no gene match: 12. Germline V gene lookup returns CDR1 KGHDR and CDR2 SFDVKD. The CDR3 nucleotides read TGTGCCACCAGTGCGGTCAGGGCTAGCGGAACCAATGAGCAGTTCTTC. Translating gives CATSAVRASGTNEQFF.

The V call is TRBV24-1, the J call TRBJ2-2; D is possibly TRBD1 (5 bases). Germline assignment: CDR1 KGHDR and CDR2 SFDVKD. V was cut by 6 bases and J by 1 base, with 17 bases left in between. The CDR3 spans 17 residues. Written as DNA, the CDR3 is TGTGCCACCAGTTCTTGGGGCGAGCCTGAGAACACCGGGGAGCTGTTTTTT. It codes for CATSSWGEPENTGELFF.

This sequence joins TRBV7-9 and TRBJ1-2, with 7 bases identical to TRBD1. V was pared by 0 bases and J by 2 bases, with 0 bases of the junction left unmatched. This CDR3 comprises 14 residues. Germline CDR1 reads SEHNR; CDR2 reads FQNEAQ (reference sequence). The CDR3 sequence is CASSLADRNYGYTF. In DNA, the CDR3 is TGTGCCAGCAGCTTAGCGGACAGGAACTATGGCTACACCTTC.